These 7 T cell receptor beta chains came from one sample sequenced in a study of CXCR3-negative and CXCR3-positive naive CD8 T cells. TRB cDNA libraries were made by UMI-labeled 5' RACE. After re-calling the 5' RACE reads, TCRdb lists one entry per CDR3 protein, DNA absent. In all, the sample yields about 42,000 distinct CDR3 sequences. The specimen was naive CXCR3- CD8+ T cells from blood. Subset here: CD45RO-CCR7+CD27+CD95- naive CD8+ T cells lacking CXCR3 (TNR3-). These receptor sequences come from a human donor in good health. Some clones in this sample may be carry-over from other donors' samples.

The V call is TRBV6-2 or TRBV6-3, the J call TRBJ2-7; TCRdb designates TRBD1, a call that cannot be tested without DNA. Germline V lookup: CDR1 MNHEY, CDR2 SVGEGT. CDR3 size: 14 residues. This chain's CDR3 is CASSDLGPGTEQYF.

The V gene is TRBV5-5, the J gene TRBJ2-7. This CDR3 region has 15 residues. CDR1 is SGHKS and CDR2 is YYEKEE in the germline V gene (reference sequence). The CDR3 spells CASSLGAGEPYEQYF.

The chain recombines TRBV6-4 with TRBJ2-1; the TRBD2 assignment by TCRdb is unverifiable without DNA. The CDR3 spans 19 residues. Germline V gives CDR1 MRHNA, CDR2 SNTAGT. CDR3 in amino acids: CASSEGWTSGLRSYNEQFF.

This clonotype counts as medium-sized by frequency. The V and J genes are TRBV4-3 and TRBJ2-6; the D gene TCRdb calls, TRBD1, cannot be checked with no DNA. The CDR3 sequence is 18 residues long. CDR1 is LGHNA, CDR2 YSLEER, per germline. The CDR3 loop reads CASSQGGQGPSGANVLTF.

J is TRBJ2-7 and V is TRBV5-1. CDR3 length equals 16 residues. Germline assignment: CDR1 SGHRS and CDR2 YFSETQ. This CDR3 reads CASRVEKSAAPYEQYF.

This sequence joins TRBV4-1 and TRBJ1-1. Germline V CDR1 and CDR2: MGHRA, YSYEKL. The CDR3 length is 17 residues. CDR3 protein: CASSQDPPVDGNTEAFF.

The gene calls are TRBV29-1 and TRBJ2-1; TCRdb names TRBD2, which stays unverified in the absence of DNA. There are 13 residues in the CDR3. The germline V gene has CDR1 SQVTM and CDR2 ANQGSEA. CDR3 in amino acids: CSVGWGEGNEQFF.